The subject of this entry is one T cell receptor (beta chain). What it recognizes is unknown. Trimming pared 2 bases from V and 3 bases from J, leaving 7 bases between. Per germline, CDR1 LNHNV and CDR2 YYDKDF (reference sequence). The CDR3 length is 13 residues. This sample was taken from a study of CD8 T cell repertoires and HIV-1 epitope variants. Across the whole study: Cultures ran around nine days, with IL-2, IL-7 and IL-15 added on days 3 and 7.

Study outcomes and limitations: The TAALDMSHF plasma variant had no responses, unlike KF9 (roughly 5 clonotypes) and HW9 (one). Of nine antigen-specific beta clonotypes, about six appeared to cross-react with escape variants.

Profiling relied on immunoSEQ multiplex PCR, and the TCRdb table lists in-frame clones only, not all of them. The sample lists some 6,000 clones; roughly 70% were seen once. This receptor was obtained from a male donor with HIV. The chain is built from TRBV15 and TRBJ1-2, with D possibly TRBD1 on 5 matching bases. The sequenced sample was cultured CD8+ T cells derived from PBMCs. Here the CDR3 DNA reads TGTGCCACCAGCAGACGGGGGGACTATGGCTACACCTTC. Encoded protein: CATSRRGDYGYTF.